This T cell receptor beta chain was recorded in a study of cytomegalovirus exposure and HLA in healthy donors. Study-level results: Productive rates of about 87% or about 30% were seen for most TCR beta V segments in an earlier analysis.

The PCR ran on 60 Vbeta and 13 Jbeta primers. Clones were sequenced by immunoSEQ multiplex PCR, and TCRdb holds only the in-frame ones, with some missing. The sample yields about 200,000 clones, about 89% seen once. Points on this clone: The antigen remains unidentified.

The TCR sequence derives from a man aged 30-40 years in good health and CMV-seronegative. Specimen: PBMCs.

The chain's CDR3 is CASSLEYSHPAGELFF. The CDR3 coding sequence is TGTGCCAGCAGCTTAGAATATAGTCATCCCGCCGGGGAGCTGTTTTTT. This chain connects TRBV11-2 to TRBJ2-2; no clear D gene. Deletions cut 0 bases from V and 6 bases from J, with 14 bases between. This CDR3 region has 16 residues. Germline CDR1 SGHAT, CDR2 FQNNGV. The variable domain in full, with the rest retrieved from reference TRBV11-2 and TRBJ2-2, is EAGVAQSPRYKIIEKRQSVAFWCNPISGHATLYWYQQILGQGPKLLIQFQNNGVVDDSQLPKDRFSAERLKGVDSTLKIQPAKLEDSAVYLCASSLEYSHPAGELFFGEGSRLTVL.